Listed below are T cell receptor beta chains from one sample, sequenced in a study of tumor and adjacent non-tumor tissue in lung cancer. TCRdb fed the multiplex PCR reads into MiXCR, producing one record per CDR3 protein. The data show more than 35,000 distinct CDR3 sequences, 60% to 70% seen once. Sequenced sample: distant non-tumor lung tissue. The receptors were sampled from a woman aged 35 to 49 with non-small cell lung cancer. CDR3s include the opening cysteine and the closing phenylalanine or tryptophan. The D gene is left open where the match is weak. The size of a clone is reported for some rows only, either as once, few or many, or as a class for expanded clones.

clone_size	v_call	j_call	d_call	cdr3_aa	cdr3_nt
-	TRBV7-2	TRBJ1-5	TRBD1	CASSPFDRENQPQHF	TGTGCCAGCAGCCCCTTTGACAGGGAGAATCAGCCCCAGCATTTT
medium-sized	TRBV11-3	TRBJ2-4	-	CASSGGGTRLPKNIQYF	TGTGCCAGCAGCGGAGGGGGCACCCGGTTGCCCAAAAACATTCAGTACTTC
-	TRBV20-1	TRBJ2-7	-	CSAWDTSSSCEQYF	TGCAGTGCTTGGGACACTTCAAGCTCCTGCGAGCAGTACTTC
large	TRBV29-1	TRBJ2-1	-	CSVEALGPLNNEQFF	TGCAGCGTTGAAGCTTTGGGACCCCTAAACAATGAGCAGTTCTTC
-	TRBV11-3	TRBJ2-1	TRBD2	CAISRQGIAGYNEQFF	TGTGCCATCAGCAGGCAGGGCATAGCGGGGTACAATGAGCAATTCTTC
few	TRBV11-1	TRBJ2-2	TRBD1	CASSEDRGWELFF	TGTGCCAGCAGTGAGGACAGGGGATGGGAGCTGTTTTTT
-	TRBV29-1	TRBJ1-5	TRBD1	CSVLGTGGQPQHF	TGCAGCGTTCTCGGGACAGGGGGTCAGCCCCAGCATTTT
-	TRBV25-1	TRBJ2-5	TRBD2	CASSEGRLAGSETKYF	TGTGCCAGCAGTGAAGGTAGACTAGCGGGATCGGAGACCAAGTACTTC
many	TRBV10-1	TRBJ2-7	-	CASSVTADRPDYEQYF	TGCGCCAGCAGTGTAACAGCGGACCGTCCCGACTACGAGCAGTACTTC
many	TRBV6-5	TRBJ1-6	-	CASSYSREIAYNSPLHF	TGTGCCAGCAGTTACTCACGGGAGATCGCCTATAATTCACCCCTCCACTTT